Shown below are 2 T cell receptor beta chains from a single sample sequenced in a study of identical twins. MiXCR was run by TCRdb on the 5' RACE reads, yielding one entry per CDR3 protein. The table has nearly 650,000 distinct CDR3 sequences, 7.1% seen once. The sample was also reused in another study, on yellow fever vaccine responses in identical twins.

The material sequenced was PBMCs. The receptors shown here come from a woman between 18 and 30 years old in good health.

This clonotype was found a few times. V and J are TRBV10-3 and TRBJ2-4; 12 positions agree with TRBD1. CDR3 length: 20 amino acids. V dropped 2 bases and J dropped 1; count of bases not matched to a gene: 12. Germline lookup yields CDR1 ENHRY and CDR2 SYGVKD. CDR3 loop: CAISEASRDRGRGAKNIQYF. The DNA of the CDR3 is TGTGCCATCAGTGAGGCGTCCCGGGACAGGGGGCGCGGGGCCAAAAACATTCAGTACTTC.

The CDR3 nucleotides read TGTGCCAGTCTGGGGACGAACACTGAAGCTTTCTTT. Its translation is CASLGTNTEAFF. The rearrangement joins TRBV19 to TRBJ1-1; TRBD1 is a possible D gene (5 bases). V lost 8 bases and J lost 1, with 8 bases in between. This CDR3 spans 12 amino acids. Germline lookup yields CDR1 LNHDA and CDR2 SQIVND (reference sequence).